The 21 T cell receptor beta chains presented below share a single source sample, sequenced in a study of Ad26.COV2.S vaccination and SARS-CoV-2 variants. Clones were sequenced by immunoSEQ multiplex PCR, and TCRdb holds only the in-frame ones, with some missing. The sample gives around 45,000 clones, roughly 84% of which show up once; about 45% is in the top ten. The material was peripheral blood, obtained after recovery from COVID-19. These receptors were collected from a human donor who had recovered from COVID-19.

The table lists this clone with a count of one. The gene calls are TRBV27 and TRBJ2-3; the match to TRBD1 covers 8 bases. Losses at the gene ends were 7 bases for V and 4 bases for J; bases not matched to a gene: 10. The CDR3 is 15 amino acids. From germline, CDR1 is MNHEY and CDR2 SMNVEV (reference sequence). The CDR3 region has the DNA TGTGCCAGCAACCGAGTCCAGGGGGCTGCAGATACGCAGTATTTT. Translating gives CASNRVQGAADTQYF.

About this clone: Different DNA sequences within this sample yield the same CDR3. CDR3: CSASLLPTDTQYF. CDR3 in DNA: TGCAGTGCTAGTTTGCTTCCCACAGATACGCAGTATTTT. This chain links TRBV20-1 with TRBJ2-3, with D hard to call. Trimming removed 3 bases from V and 2 bases from J, with 9 bases in between. The CDR3 consists of 13 residues. Germline V gives CDR1 DFQATT, CDR2 SNEGSKA (reference sequence).

This rearrangement joins TRBV24-1 to TRBJ2-2; D uncertain. The CDR3 extends over 16 amino acids. The V end was cut by 8 bases, the J end by 0 bases, with 15 bases between. The germline gives CDR1 KGHDR, CDR2 SFDVKD. This CDR3 reads CATTDPAAPNTGELFF. CDR3 bases: TGTGCCACCACCGACCCGGCAGCCCCGAACACCGGGGAGCTGTTTTTT.

V gene TRBV7-9 combines with J gene TRBJ1-2; D might be TRBD1 (5 bases). Germline V lookup: CDR1 SEHNR, CDR2 FQNEAQ (reference sequence). CDR3 size: 13 residues. Trimming cost V 4 bases and J 5 bases, with 11 bases left between them. The chain's CDR3 is CASSWGDGYGYTF. CDR3 coding DNA: TGTGCCAGCAGCTGGGGGGATGGGTATGGCTACACCTTC. The entire variable domain, with the rest obtained from reference TRBV7-9 and TRBJ1-2, is as follows: DTGVSQNPRHKITKRGQNVTFRCDPISEHNRLYWYRQTLGQGPEFLTYFQNEAQLEKSRLLSDRFSAERPKGSFSTLEIQRTEQGDSAMYLCASSWGDGYGYTFGSGTRLTVV.

V and J are TRBV5-1 and TRBJ2-1, with D possibly being TRBD1 (5 bases). There are 14 residues in the CDR3. Germline assignment: CDR1 SGHRS and CDR2 YFSETQ. Trimming shortened V by 4 bases and J by 5 bases, and 13 bases separated the two germline ends. The CDR3 reads CASSTLGRDNEQFF. CDR3 DNA sequence: TGCGCCAGCAGCACGTTAGGCAGGGACAATGAGCAGTTCTTC. The full variable domain, rest sourced from reference TRBV5-1 and TRBJ2-1, is KAGVTQTPRYLIKTRGQQVTLSCSPISGHRSVSWYQQTPGQGLQFLFEYFSETQRNKGNFPGRFSGRQFSNSRSEMNVSTLELGDSALYLCASSTLGRDNEQFFGPGTRLTVL.

The V gene is TRBV7-2, the J gene TRBJ1-5; 9 bases align to TRBD1. V gave up 2 bases and J gave up 5 bases; unmatched junction bases: 4. Germline-derived CDR1 and CDR2 are SGHTA and FQGNSA. This CDR3 comprises 15 residues. As DNA, the CDR3 is TGTGCCAGCAGCTTAACAGGGGGCGCATATCAGCCCCAGCATTTT. Its protein is CASSLTGGAYQPQHF.

CDR3 amino acids: CASSASDRVNTEAFF. The CDR3 DNA reads TGTGCCAGCAGCGCGAGCGACAGGGTGAACACTGAAGCTTTCTTT. The chain carries TRBV11-2 and TRBJ1-1; TRBD1 matches at 7 bases. Losses at the gene ends were 5 bases for V and 0 bases for J; bases not matched to a gene: 6. From germline, CDR1 is SGHAT and CDR2 FQNNGV. The CDR3 is made up of 15 amino acids. Full variable domain (remainder filled in from reference TRBV11-2 and TRBJ1-1): EAGVAQSPRYKIIEKRQSVAFWCNPISGHATLYWYQQILGQGPKLLIQFQNNGVVDDSQLPKDRFSAERLKGVDSTLKIQPAKLEDSAVYLCASSASDRVNTEAFFGQGTRLTVV.

The V gene is TRBV5-1, the J gene TRBJ2-5, with 12 bases identical to TRBD2. Germline V gene lookup returns CDR1 SGHRS and CDR2 YFSETQ. Losses at the gene ends were 5 bases for V and 1 base for J; bases not matched to a gene: 6. The CDR3 spans 16 residues. In nucleotides, the CDR3 is TGCGCCAGCAGTACACTACTAGCGGGGGGCCAAGAGACCCAGTACTTC. It encodes CASSTLLAGGQETQYF.

This clone appeared a few times. V gene TRBV10-3 combines with J gene TRBJ1-5, with a possible D match to TRBD1 (6 bases). Germline V gene data show CDR1 as ENHRY and CDR2 as SYGVKD. Trimming pared 6 bases from V and 0 bases from J, leaving 18 bases between. The CDR3 runs to 17 residues. CDR3 DNA sequence: TGTGCCATCAGCCGGACAGTACCCCTGGATAGCAATCAGCCCCAGCATTTT. It is translated as CAISRTVPLDSNQPQHF.

The genes are TRBV12-3 or TRBV12-4 and TRBJ1-5; D uncertain. Trimming took off 1 base at V and 7 bases at J, with 5 bases between the two ends. The CDR3 is 12 amino acids. CDR3 nucleotide sequence: TGTGCCAGCAGTTTAGGGCACCAGCCCCAGCATTTT. It specifies CASSLGHQPQHF.

V usage is TRBV18 and J usage is TRBJ2-3; TRBD1 matches at 9 bases. Germline values: CDR1 KGHSH, CDR2 LQKENI. The CDR3 is 17 amino acids. The J segment lost 2 bases and the V segment lost 3 bases, leaving 9 bases of the junction unmatched. The CDR3 reads CASSPREGTGPTDTQYF. DNA of the CDR3: TGTGCCAGCTCACCCAGGGAAGGGACAGGGCCCACAGATACGCAGTATTTT.

The table lists this clone with a few counts. This chain links TRBV12-5 with TRBJ1-2; 7 positions match TRBD1. The CDR3 runs to 14 residues. CDR1 and CDR2 (germline): LGHNT, FRNRAP. The ends lost 0 bases at V and 8 bases at J; junction bases unmatched: 6. DNA of the CDR3: TGTGCTAGTGGTTTGGTAGACAGGGTTGGGGGCTACACCTTC. This gives the protein CASGLVDRVGGYTF. The full variable domain, completed using reference TRBV12-5 and TRBJ1-2, is DARVTQTPRHKVTEMGQEVTMRCQPILGHNTVFWYRQTMMQGLELLAYFRNRAPLDDSGMPKDRFSAEMPDATLATLKIQPSEPRDSAVYFCASGLVDRVGGYTFGSGTRLTVV.

DNA for the CDR3: TGTGCCAGCAGAATACTTGACACCCTCTATGGCTACACCTTC. Translating gives CASRILDTLYGYTF. The gene calls are TRBV6-5 and TRBJ1-2, with D unclear. Germline V gene data show CDR1 as MNHEY and CDR2 as SVGAGI. V lost 6 bases to trimming and J lost 4 bases, with 15 bases between them. This CDR3 spans 14 amino acids.

The rearrangement joins TRBV5-6 to TRBJ1-1, with D maybe TRBD1 (6 bases). CDR1 and CDR2 (germline): SGHDT, YYEEEE. V lost 5 bases and J 11 bases, leaving 22 bases between the germline ends. The CDR3 totals 14 residues. The CDR3 sequence is CASSSHQGGTTAFF. The CDR3, as DNA: TGTGCCAGCAGTTCACACCAGGGAGGGACAACGGCTTTCTTT. Together with reference TRBV5-6 and TRBJ1-1, the CDR3 gives the full variable domain: DAGVTQSPTHLIKTRGQQVTLRCSPKSGHDTVSWYQQALGQGPQFIFQYYEEEERQRGNFPDRFSGHQFPNYSSELNVNALLLGDSALYLCASSSHQGGTTAFFGQGTRLTVV.

The genes are TRBV12-5 and TRBJ1-5, with 10 bases aligning to TRBD1. This CDR3 has 17 amino acids. After removal of 6 bases from V and 0 bases from J, the junction contained 8 bases not matched to a gene. Germline V CDR1 and CDR2: LGHNT, FRNRAP. CDR3 in DNA: TGTGCTAGTGGCTCCGGGACAGGGGTCTATAGCAATCAGCCCCAGCATTTT. Translated: CASGSGTGVYSNQPQHF.

The CDR3, as DNA: TGTGCCAGCTGTCCACACCCGAACACTGAAGCTTTCTTT. It translates to CASCPHPNTEAFF. The genes are TRBV5-5 and TRBJ1-1, with D uncertain. V was trimmed by 7 bases and J by 1 base, leaving 11 bases between them. The V gene's germline CDR1 is SGHKS and CDR2 YYEKEE (reference sequence). There are 13 residues in the CDR3.

CDR3 amino acids: CASRSREGQEAFF. The CDR3 nucleotides are TGTGCCAGCAGGTCCAGGGAGGGCCAGGAAGCTTTCTTT. This chain uses TRBV6-5 with TRBJ1-1; D is perhaps TRBD1 (5 bases). The germline gives CDR1 MNHEY, CDR2 SVGAGI. The CDR3 is 13 amino acids. V gave up 6 bases and J gave up 8 bases, with 16 bases separating them.

This clone was seen a few times. V usage is TRBV19 and J usage is TRBJ2-7, with D tentatively TRBD1 (5 bases). V lost 8 bases and J 4 bases, leaving 15 bases between the germline ends. The CDR3 totals 13 residues. Germline V gene sequence: CDR1 LNHDA, CDR2 SQIVND (reference sequence). The CDR3 region is CASSKGVGYEQYV. CDR3 nucleotides: TGTGCCAGTTCTAAAGGGGTGGGTTACGAGCAGTACGTC.

The chain is built from TRBV18 and TRBJ1-2, with 7 bases that match TRBD1. CDR1 is KGHSH, CDR2 LQKENI, per germline. The CDR3 has 14 amino acids. The V and J ends lost 3 bases and 4 bases, in that order; junction bases with no gene match: 5. The CDR3 protein is CASSPPDRSYGYTF. CDR3 nucleotide sequence: TGTGCCAGCTCACCCCCGGACAGGAGCTATGGCTACACCTTC.

This clone has only one observation. The chain is built from TRBV5-1 and TRBJ1-1; 8 bases are shared with TRBD1. Germline values: CDR1 SGHRS, CDR2 YFSETQ. The V and J ends lost 7 bases and 1 base, in that order; junction bases with no gene match: 9. The CDR3 length is 15 residues. CDR3 coding DNA: TGCGCCAGCGGCCGTACAGGGACAGGGAACACTGAAGCTTTCTTT. It is translated as CASGRTGTGNTEAFF. The full variable domain, with the rest looked up from reference TRBV5-1 and TRBJ1-1, is KAGVTQTPRYLIKTRGQQVTLSCSPISGHRSVSWYQQTPGQGLQFLFEYFSETQRNKGNFPGRFSGRQFSNSRSEMNVSTLELGDSALYLCASGRTGTGNTEAFFGQGTRLTVV.

This chain links TRBV19 with TRBJ1-1; 9 bases map to TRBD1. The CDR3 is 17 residues long. Germline V gives CDR1 LNHDA, CDR2 SQIVND (reference sequence). Trimming took 5 bases from V and 0 from J; bases not matched to a gene: 10. The CDR3 reads CASSPRTGANMNTEAFF. CDR3 sequence (DNA): TGTGCCAGTAGTCCCCGGACAGGGGCTAATATGAACACTGAAGCTTTCTTT.